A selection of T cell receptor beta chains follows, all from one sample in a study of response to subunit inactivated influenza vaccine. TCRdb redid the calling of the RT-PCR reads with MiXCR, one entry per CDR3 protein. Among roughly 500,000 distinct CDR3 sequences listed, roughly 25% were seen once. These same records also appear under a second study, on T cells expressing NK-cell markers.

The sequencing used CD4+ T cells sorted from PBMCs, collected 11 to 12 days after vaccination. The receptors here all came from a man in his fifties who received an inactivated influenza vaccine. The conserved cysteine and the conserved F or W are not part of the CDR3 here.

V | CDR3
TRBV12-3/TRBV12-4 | ASSQYTGNTGELF
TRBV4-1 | ASSQGVVPDRRFEAF
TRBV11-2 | ASSLVLQGNNSPLH
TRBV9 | ASSVGWRGDNEQF
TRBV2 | ASRPTGGLTDTQY
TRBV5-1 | ASSLGVRGYSYEQY
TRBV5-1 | ASSPQAGGNQPQH
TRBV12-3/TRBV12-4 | ASSRSGGDTEAF
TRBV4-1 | ASSQTGTGYSGELF
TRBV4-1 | ASSQDGQGRAQPQH
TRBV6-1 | ASSELDRGSYGYT
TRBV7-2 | ASSLGQGWFFEAF
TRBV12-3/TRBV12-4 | ASSFGGRNTEAF
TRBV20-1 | SATSGGGGTNEKLF
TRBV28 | ASRPTSGGVGELF
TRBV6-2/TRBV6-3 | ASSSGTGSFWSNQPQH
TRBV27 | ASSLRRLNSPLH
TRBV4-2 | ASSQDFTDTQY
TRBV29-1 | SVRKGGLGETQY
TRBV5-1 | ASSSGTSGVVYEQY
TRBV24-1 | ATSLGPRNYEQY
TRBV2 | ASSEGGDEQF
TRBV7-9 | ASSLGQGMTEAF
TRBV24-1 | ATSGTGTKETQY
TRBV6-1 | ASILDRGQETQY
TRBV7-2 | ASSLDGGRSRGYT
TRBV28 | ASSAPGQGANNSPLH
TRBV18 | ASSPRRNGEQF
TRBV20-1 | SARLRGVEQY
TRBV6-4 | ASSGLAGDNEQF
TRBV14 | ASSRFRALNTEAF
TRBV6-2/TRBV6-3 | ASSPAGLLYNEQF
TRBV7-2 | ASSRDRVQAYEQY
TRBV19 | ASSMGWINEQY
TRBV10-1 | ASSESYRTGYT
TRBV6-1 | ASREEWDRGYNEQF
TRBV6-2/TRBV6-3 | ASSYAGGPSYEQY
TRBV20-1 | SALDGTVSQPQH
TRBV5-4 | ASSLAGGQTRETQY
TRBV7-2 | ASSLALGSQTQY
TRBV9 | ASKGTEVDEQF
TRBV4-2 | ASSQTAEETQY
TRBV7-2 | ASSLVGGKGYEQY
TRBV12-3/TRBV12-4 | ASSLNGQGSSYT
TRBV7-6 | ASSLGDRGLGEQF
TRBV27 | ASSPLGQGNTDTQY
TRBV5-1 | ASSPTEQNYGYT
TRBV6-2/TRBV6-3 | ASSKGLGAGGLQF
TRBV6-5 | ASSYSRTGPYEQY
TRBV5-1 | ASSFQGTSGSTDTQY
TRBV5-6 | ASSGGITGELF
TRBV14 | ASSAPEGLYNEQF
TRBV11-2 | ASSFGGGYQETQY
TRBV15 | ATSRDPQRGLTDTHY